A single sample is the source of the 8 T cell receptor beta chains below, sequenced in a study of cytomegalovirus exposure and HLA in healthy donors. With 60 Vbeta and 13 Jbeta primers, the PCR was carried out. TCRdb's table, derived via immunoSEQ multiplex PCR, lists solely in-frame clones and lacks some. The data contain approximately 150,000 clones, about 80% of them singletons. The sample consisted of PBMCs. The source is a man aged 25-45 years in good health and CMV-seropositive.

The V and J genes are TRBV21-1 and TRBJ1-2; the table's D gene call, TRBD1, was not cross checked with the DNA. TRBV21-1 is deemed a pseudogene. This CDR3 comprises 17 residues. CDR3 loop: CASSNPGQSTTNYGYTF. The CDR3 bases are TGTGCCAGCAGCAACCCGGGACAGTCGACAACTAACTATGGCTACACCTTC.

The chain recombines TRBV27 with TRBJ2-7; TRBD1 agrees at 8 bases. Per the germline V gene, CDR1 is MNHEY and CDR2 is SMNVEV (reference sequence). V shed 3 bases and J 4 bases; nucleotides not matched to a gene: 5. The CDR3 contains 14 residues. The CDR3 protein is CASSLRGQDYEQYF. CDR3 nucleotide sequence: TGTGCCAGCAGTTTGCGGGGACAGGATTACGAGCAGTACTTC.

The rearrangement links TRBV28 to TRBJ1-2; 7 bases match TRBD1. The V gene end was trimmed by 6 bases and the J gene end by 3 bases; junction bases not matched to a gene: 4. Germline CDR1 MDHEN, CDR2 SYDVKM. The CDR3 is 13 amino acids. CDR3 in amino acids: CASRGTGDYGYTF. In nucleotides, the CDR3 is TGTGCCAGCAGGGGTACAGGGGACTATGGCTACACCTTC.

The V gene is TRBV4-1, the J gene TRBJ2-7; possible D gene TRBD1, 6 bases. The CDR3 is made up of 13 amino acids. Germline V lookup: CDR1 MGHRA, CDR2 YSYEKL. The V end was cut by 3 bases, the J end by 5 bases, with 11 bases between. CDR3: CASSHQTGDEQYF. For the CDR3, the DNA is TGCGCCAGCAGCCACCAGACAGGCGACGAGCAGTACTTC.

V is TRBV27 and J is TRBJ2-7, with 13 positions matching TRBD2. The germline gives CDR1 MNHEY, CDR2 SMNVEV (reference sequence). V was pared by 5 bases and J by 0 bases, with 13 bases of the junction left unmatched. CDR3 length: 19 amino acids. This CDR3 reads CASSTIGLAGEGNSYEQYF. The CDR3 nucleotides read TGTGCCAGCAGTACAATAGGACTAGCGGGAGAAGGGAACTCCTACGAGCAGTACTTC.

The V gene is TRBV2, the J gene TRBJ2-1; D perhaps matches TRBD2 (6 bases). The CDR3 totals 14 residues. V was trimmed by 4 bases and J by 3 bases, leaving 10 bases between them. Germline V gene lookup returns CDR1 SNHLY and CDR2 FYNNEI. CDR3 in DNA: TGTGCCAGCAGTGGGCTAGCGAGCTACAATGAGCAGTTCTTC. Translating it yields CASSGLASYNEQFF.

The V call is TRBV19, the J call TRBJ1-1; 7 nucleotides align to TRBD1. V gave up 1 base and J gave up 2 bases; unmatched junction bases: 10. Per germline, CDR1 LNHDA and CDR2 SQIVND (reference sequence). This CDR3 has 17 amino acids. The CDR3 reads CASSIGDSHLINTEAFF. Written as DNA, the CDR3 is TGTGCCAGTAGTATAGGGGACAGCCATCTAATAAACACTGAAGCTTTCTTT.

The genes are TRBV6-1 and TRBJ1-2, with no clear D. The CDR3 has 15 amino acids. Germline CDR1 MNHNS, CDR2 SASEGT. Trimming left V 6 bases short and J 1 base short, with 15 bases between. CDR3 nucleotide sequence: TGTGCCAGCAGGCCACCCTTGGCAGATAACTATGGCTACACCTTC. Translation gives CASRPPLADNYGYTF.